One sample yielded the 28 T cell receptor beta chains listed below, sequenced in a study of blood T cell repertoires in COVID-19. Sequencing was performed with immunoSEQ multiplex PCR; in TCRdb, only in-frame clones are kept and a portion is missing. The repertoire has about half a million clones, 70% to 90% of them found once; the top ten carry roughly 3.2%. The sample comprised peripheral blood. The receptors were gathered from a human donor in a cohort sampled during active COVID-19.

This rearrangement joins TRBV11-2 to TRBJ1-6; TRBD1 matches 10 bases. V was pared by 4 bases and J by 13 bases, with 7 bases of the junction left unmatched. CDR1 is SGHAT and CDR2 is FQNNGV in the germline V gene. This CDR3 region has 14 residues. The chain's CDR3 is CASSSGTGEVPLHF. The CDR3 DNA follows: TGTGCCAGCAGCTCCGGGACAGGGGAAGTGCCCCTCCACTTT.

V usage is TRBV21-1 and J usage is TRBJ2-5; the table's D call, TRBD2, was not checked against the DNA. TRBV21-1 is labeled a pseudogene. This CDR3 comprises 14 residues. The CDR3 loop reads CASSKFGGKETQYF. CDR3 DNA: TGTGCCAGCAGCAAATTCGGGGGGAAAGAGACCCAGTACTTC.

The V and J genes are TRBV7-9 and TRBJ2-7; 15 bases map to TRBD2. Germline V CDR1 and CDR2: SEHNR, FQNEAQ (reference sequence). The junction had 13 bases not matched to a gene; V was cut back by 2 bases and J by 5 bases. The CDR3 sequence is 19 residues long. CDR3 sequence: CASSLKDWTSGRAPNEQYF. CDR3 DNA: TGTGCCAGCAGCTTAAAGGATTGGACTAGCGGGAGGGCCCCAAACGAGCAGTACTTC.

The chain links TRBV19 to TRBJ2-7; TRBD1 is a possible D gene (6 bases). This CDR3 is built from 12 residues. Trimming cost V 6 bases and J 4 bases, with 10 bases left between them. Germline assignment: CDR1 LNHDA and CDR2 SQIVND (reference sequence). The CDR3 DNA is TGTGCCAGTAGCCTCACAGGGTACGAGCAGTACTTC. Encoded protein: CASSLTGYEQYF.

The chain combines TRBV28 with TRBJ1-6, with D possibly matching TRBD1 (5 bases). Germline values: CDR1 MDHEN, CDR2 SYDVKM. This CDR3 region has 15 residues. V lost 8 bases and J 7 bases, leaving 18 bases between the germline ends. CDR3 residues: CASPPAGTKNSPLHF. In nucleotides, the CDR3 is TGTGCCAGCCCACCGGCAGGGACTAAGAATTCACCCCTCCACTTT.

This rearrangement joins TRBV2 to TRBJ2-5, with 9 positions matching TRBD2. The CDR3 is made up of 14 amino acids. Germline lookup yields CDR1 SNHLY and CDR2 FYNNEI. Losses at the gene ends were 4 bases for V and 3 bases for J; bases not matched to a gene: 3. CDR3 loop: CASSGTSAKETQYF. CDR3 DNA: TGTGCCAGCAGTGGGACTAGCGCTAAAGAGACCCAGTACTTC.

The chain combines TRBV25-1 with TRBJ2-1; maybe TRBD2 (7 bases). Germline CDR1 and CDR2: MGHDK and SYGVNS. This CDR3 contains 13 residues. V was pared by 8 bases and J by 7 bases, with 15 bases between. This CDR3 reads CASGGSGTNEQFF. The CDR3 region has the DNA TGTGCCAGCGGGGGCAGCGGGACAAATGAGCAGTTCTTC.

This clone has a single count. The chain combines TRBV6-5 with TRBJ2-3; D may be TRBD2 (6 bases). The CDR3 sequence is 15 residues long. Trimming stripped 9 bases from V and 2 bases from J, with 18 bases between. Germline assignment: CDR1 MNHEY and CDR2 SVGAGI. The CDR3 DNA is TGTGCCAGTTCCGCCCGGGAGTCAAACACAGATACGCAGTATTTT. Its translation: CASSARESNTDTQYF.

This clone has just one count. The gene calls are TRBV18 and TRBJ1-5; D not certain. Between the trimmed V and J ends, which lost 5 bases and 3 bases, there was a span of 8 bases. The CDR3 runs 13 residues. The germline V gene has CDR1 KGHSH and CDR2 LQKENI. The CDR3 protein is CASSTGNNQPQHF. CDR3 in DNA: TGTGCCAGCTCAACCGGGAACAATCAGCCCCAGCATTTT.

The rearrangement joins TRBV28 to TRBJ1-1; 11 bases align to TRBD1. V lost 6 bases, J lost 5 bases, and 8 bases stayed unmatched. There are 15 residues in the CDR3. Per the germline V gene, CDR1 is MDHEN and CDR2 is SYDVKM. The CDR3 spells CASSYGQGAGTEAFF. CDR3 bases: TGTGCCAGCAGCTACGGACAGGGGGCTGGAACTGAAGCTTTCTTT. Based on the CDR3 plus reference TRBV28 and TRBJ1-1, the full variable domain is DVKVTQSSRYLVKRTGEKVFLECVQDMDHENMFWYRQDPGLGLRLIYFSYDVKMKEKGDIPEGYSVSREKKERFSLILESASTNQTSMYLCASSYGQGAGTEAFFGQGTRLTVV.

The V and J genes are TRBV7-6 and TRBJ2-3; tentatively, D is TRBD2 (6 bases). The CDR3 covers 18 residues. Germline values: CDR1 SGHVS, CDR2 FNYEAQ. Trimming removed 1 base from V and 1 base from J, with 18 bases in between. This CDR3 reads CASSLGSEGPYRTDTQYF. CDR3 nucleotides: TGTGCCAGCAGCTTAGGATCGGAGGGGCCCTACCGCACAGATACGCAGTATTTT. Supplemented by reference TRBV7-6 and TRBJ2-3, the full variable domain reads GAGVSQSPRYKVTKRGQDVALRCDPISGHVSLYWYRQALGQGPEFLTYFNYEAQQDKSGLPNDRFSAERPEGSISTLTIQRTEQRDSAMYRCASSLGSEGPYRTDTQYFGPGTRLTVL.

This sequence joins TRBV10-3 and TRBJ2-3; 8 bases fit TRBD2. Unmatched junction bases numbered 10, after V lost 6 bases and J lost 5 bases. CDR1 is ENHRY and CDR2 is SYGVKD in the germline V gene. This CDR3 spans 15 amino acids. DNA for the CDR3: TGTGCCATCAGCGGAACTAGCGGAGGCAAAGATACGCAGTATTTT. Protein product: CAISGTSGGKDTQYF.

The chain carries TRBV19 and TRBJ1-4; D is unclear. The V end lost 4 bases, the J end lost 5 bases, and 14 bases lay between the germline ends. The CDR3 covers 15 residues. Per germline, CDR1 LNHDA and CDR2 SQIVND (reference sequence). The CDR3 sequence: CASSRRPGPNEKLFF. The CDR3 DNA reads TGTGCCAGTAGTAGACGTCCAGGCCCAAATGAAAAACTGTTTTTT.

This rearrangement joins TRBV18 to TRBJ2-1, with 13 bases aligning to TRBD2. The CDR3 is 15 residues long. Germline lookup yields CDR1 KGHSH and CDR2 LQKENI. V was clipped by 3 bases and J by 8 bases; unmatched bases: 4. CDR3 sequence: CASSPTSGRVYEQFF. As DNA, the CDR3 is TGTGCCAGCTCACCTACTAGCGGGAGGGTCTATGAGCAGTTCTTC. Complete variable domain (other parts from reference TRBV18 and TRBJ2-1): NAGVMQNPRHLVRRRGQEARLRCSPMKGHSHVYWYRQLPEEGLKFMVYLQKENIIDESGMPKERFSAEFPKEGPSILRIQQVVRGDSAAYFCASSPTSGRVYEQFFGPGTRLTVL.

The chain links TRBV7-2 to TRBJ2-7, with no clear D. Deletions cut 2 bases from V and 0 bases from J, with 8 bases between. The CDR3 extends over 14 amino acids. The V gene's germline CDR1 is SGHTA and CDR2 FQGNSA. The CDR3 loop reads CASSLRGISYEQYF. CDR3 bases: TGTGCCAGCAGCTTACGCGGAATCTCCTACGAGCAGTACTTC. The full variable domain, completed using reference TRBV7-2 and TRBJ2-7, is GAGVSQSPSNKVTEKGKDVELRCDPISGHTALYWYRQSLGQGLEFLIYFQGNSAPDKSGLPSDRFSAERTGGSVSTLTIQRTQQEDSAVYLCASSLRGISYEQYFGPGTRLTVT.

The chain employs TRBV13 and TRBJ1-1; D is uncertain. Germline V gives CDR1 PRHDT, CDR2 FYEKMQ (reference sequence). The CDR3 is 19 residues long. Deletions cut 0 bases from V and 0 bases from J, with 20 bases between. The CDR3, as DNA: TGTGCCAGCAGCTTAGGCCTAATAGACACCTCACTCATGAACACTGAAGCTTTCTTT. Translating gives CASSLGLIDTSLMNTEAFF. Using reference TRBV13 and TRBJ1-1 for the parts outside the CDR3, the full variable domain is AAGVIQSPRHLIKEKRETATLKCYPIPRHDTVYWYQQGPGQDPQFLISFYEKMQSDKGSIPDRFSAQQFSDYHSELNMSSLELGDSALYFCASSLGLIDTSLMNTEAFFGQGTRLTVV.

CDR3 sequence: CASRTGQGMGGEQYF. CDR3 sequence (DNA): TGTGCCAGCCGGACTGGACAGGGGATGGGAGGCGAGCAGTACTTC. The gene calls are TRBV13 and TRBJ2-7; 9 bases line up with TRBD1. V was pared by 8 bases and J by 6 bases, with 14 bases of the junction left unmatched. CDR3 length: 15 amino acids. CDR1 PRHDT and CDR2 FYEKMQ come from the germline V gene (reference sequence).

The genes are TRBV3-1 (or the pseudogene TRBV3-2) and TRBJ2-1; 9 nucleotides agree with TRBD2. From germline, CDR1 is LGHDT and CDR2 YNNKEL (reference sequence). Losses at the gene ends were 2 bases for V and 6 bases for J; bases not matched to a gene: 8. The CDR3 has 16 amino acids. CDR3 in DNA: TGTGCCAGCAGCCAAACGAGCGGGAGGAGGTTCAATGAGCAGTTCTTC. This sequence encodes CASSQTSGRRFNEQFF.

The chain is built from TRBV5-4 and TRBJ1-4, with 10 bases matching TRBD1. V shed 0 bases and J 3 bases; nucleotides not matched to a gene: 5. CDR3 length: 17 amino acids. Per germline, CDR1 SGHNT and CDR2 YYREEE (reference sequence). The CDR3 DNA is TGTGCCAGCAGCTTGGGGGGACAGGGGAGAGCTAATGAAAAACTGTTTTTT. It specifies CASSLGGQGRANEKLFF.

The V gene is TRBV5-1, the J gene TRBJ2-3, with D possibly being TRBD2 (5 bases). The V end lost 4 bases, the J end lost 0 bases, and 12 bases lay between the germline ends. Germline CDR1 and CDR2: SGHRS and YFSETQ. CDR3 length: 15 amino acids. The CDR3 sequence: CASSIGAVSTDTQYF. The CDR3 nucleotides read TGCGCCAGCAGCATAGGAGCGGTTAGCACAGATACGCAGTATTTT.

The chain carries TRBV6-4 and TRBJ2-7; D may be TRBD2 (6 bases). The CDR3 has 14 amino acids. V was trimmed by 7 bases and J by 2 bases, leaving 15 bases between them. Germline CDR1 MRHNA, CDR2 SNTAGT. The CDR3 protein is CASKTRDSTYEQYF. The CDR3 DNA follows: TGTGCCAGCAAGACTCGGGACTCAACCTACGAGCAGTACTTC.

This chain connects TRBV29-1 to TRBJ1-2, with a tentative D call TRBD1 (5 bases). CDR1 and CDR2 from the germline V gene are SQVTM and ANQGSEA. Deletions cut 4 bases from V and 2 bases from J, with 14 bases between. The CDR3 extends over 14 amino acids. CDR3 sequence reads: CSVAPFGGNYGYTF. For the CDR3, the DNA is TGCAGCGTTGCCCCTTTCGGGGGGAACTATGGCTACACCTTC.

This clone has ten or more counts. The CDR3 nucleotides are TGTGCCAGCAGTGTCACTTACCCCGCGGGGGACTACGAGCAGTACTTC. Protein product: CASSVTYPAGDYEQYF. This chain links TRBV2 with TRBJ2-7; 7 positions agree with TRBD2. In germline, CDR1 is SNHLY, CDR2 FYNNEI. This CDR3 has 16 residues. V dropped 4 bases and J dropped 3; count of bases not matched to a gene: 12.

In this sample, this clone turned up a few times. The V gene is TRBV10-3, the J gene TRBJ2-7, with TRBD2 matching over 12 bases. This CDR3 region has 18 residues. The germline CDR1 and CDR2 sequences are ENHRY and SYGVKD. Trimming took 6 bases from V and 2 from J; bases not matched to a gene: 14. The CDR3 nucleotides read TGTGCCATCAGAGCCCGGGCCGACGCTAGCGGGAGGGCCTACGAGCAGTACTTC. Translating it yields CAIRARADASGRAYEQYF.

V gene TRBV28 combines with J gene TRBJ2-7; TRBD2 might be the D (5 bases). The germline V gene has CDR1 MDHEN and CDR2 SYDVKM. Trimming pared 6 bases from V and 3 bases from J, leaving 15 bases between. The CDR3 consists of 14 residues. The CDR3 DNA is TGTGCCAGCAGGCCCCCCGGACGGGGCTACGAGCAGTACTTC. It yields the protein CASRPPGRGYEQYF.

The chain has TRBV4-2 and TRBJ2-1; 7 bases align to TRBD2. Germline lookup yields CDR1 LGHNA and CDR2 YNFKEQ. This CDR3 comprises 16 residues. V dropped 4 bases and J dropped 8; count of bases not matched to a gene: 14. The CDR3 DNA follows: TGTGCCAGCAGCCCGTTGGCTCGCGGGAGTCCGTATGAGCAGTTCTTC. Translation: CASSPLARGSPYEQFF.

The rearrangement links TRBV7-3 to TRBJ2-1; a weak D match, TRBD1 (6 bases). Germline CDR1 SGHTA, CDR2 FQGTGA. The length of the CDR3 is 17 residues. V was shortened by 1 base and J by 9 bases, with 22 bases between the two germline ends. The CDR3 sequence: CASSLNPGTPGAGEQFF. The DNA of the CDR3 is TGTGCCAGCAGCTTAAACCCCGGGACACCCGGCGCCGGTGAGCAGTTCTTC.

Here the CDR3 DNA reads TGTGCCAGCAGTCAACCACGGCAGGGTGAAGCTTTCTTT. Translation gives CASSQPRQGEAFF. This chain joins TRBV6-5 and TRBJ1-1; D might be TRBD1 (5 bases). V gave up 5 bases and J gave up 7 bases, with 14 bases separating them. Per germline, CDR1 MNHEY and CDR2 SVGAGI. The CDR3 runs to 13 residues.